Each of the 25 T cell receptor beta chains below was sequenced from the same sample in a study of cytomegalovirus exposure and HLA in healthy donors. The PCR used 60 Vbeta and 13 Jbeta primers. The protocol was immunoSEQ multiplex PCR, while the TCRdb copy is restricted to in-frame clones and leaves out a portion. The sample lists more than 100,000 clones; about four fifths were seen once. The specimen sequenced was PBMCs. The receptors were sampled from a female donor in good health and CMV-seropositive.

This chain connects TRBV4-1 to TRBJ2-2; 10 nucleotides align to TRBD2. The ends lost 4 bases at V and 8 bases at J; junction bases unmatched: 10. Germline CDR1 reads MGHRA; CDR2 reads YSYEKL. This CDR3 comprises 16 residues. The CDR3 region is CASSPRAGGAVGELFF. CDR3 DNA: TGCGCCAGCAGCCCCAGAGCGGGGGGGGCCGTAGGGGAGCTGTTTTTT.

This chain links TRBV6-1 with TRBJ2-7, with D possibly matching TRBD2 (6 bases). The CDR3 contains 12 residues. The germline CDR1 and CDR2 sequences are MNHNS and SASEGT. The germline V and J ends were trimmed by 2 bases and 10 bases, with 12 bases remaining between them. CDR3 amino acids: CASSERGTYQYF. As DNA, the CDR3 is TGTGCCAGCAGTGAACGCGGGACTTACCAGTACTTC.

This chain links TRBV6-5 with TRBJ1-1; 8 bases are a match to TRBD1. The CDR3 is made up of 16 amino acids. V lost 0 bases and J lost 6; bases outside the gene matches: 9. Germline loops: CDR1 MNHEY, CDR2 SVGAGI. Written as DNA, the CDR3 is TGTGCCAGCAGTTACTCTCCTGACAGGGGAAGGGCTGAAGCTTTCTTT. Translating gives CASSYSPDRGRAEAFF.

The rearrangement joins TRBV27 to TRBJ1-5, with TRBD1 as a possible D gene (6 bases). The CDR3 contains 14 residues. The germline gives CDR1 MNHEY, CDR2 SMNVEV (reference sequence). Trimming stripped 6 bases from V and 6 bases from J, with 15 bases between. CDR3 loop: CASSSDRSFQPQHF. In nucleotides, the CDR3 is TGTGCCAGCAGCTCCGACAGGAGTTTTCAGCCCCAGCATTTT.

This chain uses TRBV2 with TRBJ1-1, with D uncertain. V dropped 4 bases and J dropped 5 bases, with 14 bases sitting between them. In germline, CDR1 is SNHLY, CDR2 FYNNEI. The CDR3 covers 14 residues. The CDR3 bases are TGTGCCAGCAGTGTTCGGGAGGCGGGGACTGAAGCTTTCTTT. It is translated as CASSVREAGTEAFF.

The chain links TRBV6-1 to TRBJ2-5, with 8 bases aligning to TRBD1. The CDR3 length is 15 residues. Trimming cost V 2 bases and J 7 bases; bases outside gene matches: 9. The germline gives CDR1 MNHNS, CDR2 SASEGT. The CDR3 loop is CASSEPGQVVGTQYF. The CDR3 bases are TGTGCCAGCAGTGAACCGGGACAGGTAGTGGGGACCCAGTACTTC.

V usage is TRBV18 and J usage is TRBJ2-7; no reliable D call. Trimming stripped 6 bases from V and 2 bases from J, with 5 bases between. In germline, CDR1 is KGHSH, CDR2 LQKENI. This CDR3 comprises 11 residues. The CDR3 reads CASSSTYEQYF. CDR3 nucleotides: TGTGCCAGCTCGTCAACCTACGAGCAGTACTTC.

J is TRBJ1-2 and V is TRBV5-4; D uncertain. CDR1 is SGHNT, CDR2 YYREEE, per germline (reference sequence). The V and J ends lost 2 bases and 1 base respectively, with 6 bases between them. CDR3 size: 13 residues. Here the CDR3 reads CASSFGSNYGYTF. CDR3 sequence (DNA): TGTGCCAGCAGCTTTGGCAGTAACTATGGCTACACCTTC.

The chain uses TRBV6-4 and TRBJ1-1; D not certain. This CDR3 spans 18 amino acids. V was pared by 6 bases and J by 3 bases, with 26 bases between. Germline V gives CDR1 MRHNA, CDR2 SNTAGT. In DNA form, the CDR3 reads TGTGCCAGCAGATCTTGTTCCGATCCTGAGAGATGCGACACTGAAGCTTTCTTT. Encoded protein: CASRSCSDPERCDTEAFF.

The rearrangement links TRBV27 to TRBJ2-6, with D maybe TRBD1 (6 bases). The CDR3 has 17 amino acids. The germline V gene has CDR1 MNHEY and CDR2 SMNVEV (reference sequence). V was clipped by 8 bases and J by 1 base, with 18 bases between them. The CDR3 DNA sequence: TGTGCCAGCGGTTGGGACACCATCCCATCTGGGGCCAACGTCCTGACTTTC. It is translated as CASGWDTIPSGANVLTF.

The rearrangement joins TRBV2 to TRBJ1-1; 8 bases agree with TRBD1. CDR1 and CDR2 from the germline V gene are SNHLY and FYNNEI. This CDR3 is built from 15 residues. V lost 7 bases and J lost 6; bases outside the gene matches: 13. The CDR3 coding sequence is TGTGCCAGCACCCTCAGGGGGCGGGGGAGCGCTGAAGCTTTCTTT. This sequence encodes CASTLRGRGSAEAFF.

The rearrangement uses TRBV4-3 and TRBJ1-6; TRBD1 is a possible D gene (5 bases). CDR1 is LGHNA and CDR2 is YSLEER in the germline V gene. Deletions cut 0 bases from V and 8 bases from J, with 14 bases between. This CDR3 contains 16 residues. The CDR3 DNA follows: TGCGCCAGCAGCCAAGATCCCGGGGGGGTAGATTCACCCCTCCACTTT. Its translation: CASSQDPGGVDSPLHF.

V usage is TRBV5-1 and J usage is TRBJ2-7; TRBD2 matches 11 bases. The CDR3 loop spans 15 amino acids. V lost 3 bases and J lost 4; bases outside the gene matches: 6. Germline V lookup: CDR1 SGHRS, CDR2 YFSETQ. Here the CDR3 DNA reads TGCGCCAGCAGCTCCGGGACTAGCGGATTATACGAGCAGTACTTC. Its protein product is CASSSGTSGLYEQYF.

V gene TRBV6-6 combines with J gene TRBJ2-3, with TRBD2 matching 7 bases. The CDR3 extends over 15 amino acids. V trimming: 6 bases; J trimming: 2 bases; junction bases outside the gene matches: 8. Germline V gene sequence: CDR1 MNHNY, CDR2 SVGAGI (reference sequence). CDR3 DNA sequence: TGTGCCAGCAGCCCACCCCGGGACTACACAGATACGCAGTATTTT. Protein sequence: CASSPPRDYTDTQYF.

This chain links TRBV11-2 with TRBJ2-5, with D possibly TRBD1 on 5 matching bases. V lost 5 bases and J 2 bases, leaving 15 bases between the germline ends. Germline V gene data show CDR1 as SGHAT and CDR2 as FQNNGV. The CDR3 is 15 amino acids. The CDR3 DNA sequence: TGTGCCAGCAGCCCATCGACAGTGCGTCAAGAGACCCAGTACTTC. Residues: CASSPSTVRQETQYF.

The V and J genes are TRBV7-7 and TRBJ2-2; D may be TRBD2 (6 bases). Trimming took off 0 bases at V and 0 bases at J, with 11 bases between the two ends. The CDR3 extends over 17 amino acids. Germline lookup yields CDR1 SSHAT and CDR2 FNYEAQ (reference sequence). The CDR3 protein is CASSLAYGEANTGELFF. In nucleotides, the CDR3 is TGTGCCAGCAGCTTAGCCTACGGGGAGGCGAACACCGGGGAGCTGTTTTTT.

The chain carries TRBV19 and TRBJ2-7; possibly TRBD2 for D (5 bases). Germline-derived CDR1 and CDR2 are LNHDA and SQIVND (reference sequence). The CDR3 spans 15 residues. With 1 base removed from V and 5 bases from J, the gap between germline ends came to 15 bases. CDR3 residues: CASSIAGPGGDEQYF. The DNA for the CDR3 is TGTGCCAGTAGTATAGCAGGCCCTGGAGGAGACGAGCAGTACTTC.

The rearrangement joins TRBV15 to TRBJ2-7, with D unclear. This CDR3 is built from 14 residues. Trimming removed 0 bases from V and 2 bases from J, with 8 bases in between. Germline lookup yields CDR1 LNHNV and CDR2 YYDKDF (reference sequence). CDR3: CATSRDRPAYEQYF. CDR3 bases: TGTGCCACCAGCAGAGATCGTCCAGCCTACGAGCAGTACTTC.

This chain connects TRBV4-3 to TRBJ2-7; TRBD1 aligns across 7 bases. The CDR3 runs to 14 residues. Germline-derived CDR1 and CDR2 are LGHNA and YSLEER. The V and J ends lost 4 bases and 2 bases, in that order; junction bases with no gene match: 5. Here the CDR3 DNA reads TGCGCCAGCAGCCTGGGGACAGAAGCCTACGAGCAGTACTTC. It yields the protein CASSLGTEAYEQYF.

The gene calls are TRBV18 and TRBJ1-2; 7 bases match TRBD1. V trimming: 3 bases; J trimming: 2 bases; junction bases outside the gene matches: 9. CDR1 is KGHSH and CDR2 is LQKENI in the germline V gene. The CDR3 runs 16 residues. The CDR3 protein is CASSPGQANLNYGYTF. The CDR3 bases are TGTGCCAGCTCACCTGGACAGGCTAATTTAAACTATGGCTACACCTTC.

The rearrangement links TRBV7-3 to TRBJ1-3, with 8 positions matching TRBD1. Trimming at V came to 5 bases and at J to 8 bases, leaving 8 bases not matched to a gene. This CDR3 spans 14 amino acids. Germline loops: CDR1 SGHTA, CDR2 FQGTGA. CDR3 in DNA: TGTGCCAGCAGCCTGGGACAGGCCGTTGACACCATATATTTT. Amino acids: CASSLGQAVDTIYF.

CDR3 nucleotides: TGTGCCAGTAGTATAGGAACAGGGATCACAGATACGCAGTATTTT. Translated, it gives CASSIGTGITDTQYF. V gene TRBV19 combines with J gene TRBJ2-3; tentative D call: TRBD1 (6 bases). Germline V lookup: CDR1 LNHDA, CDR2 SQIVND (reference sequence). Trimming took off 1 base at V and 2 bases at J, with 10 bases between the two ends. The CDR3 extends over 15 amino acids.

Only one count was recorded for this clone. The genes are TRBV4-3 and TRBJ1-6; D not certain. Germline CDR1 reads LGHNA; CDR2 reads YSLEER. Trimming removed 0 bases at V and 7 bases at J, with 13 bases between. The length of the CDR3 is 16 residues. For the CDR3, the DNA is TGCGCCAGCAGCCAAGACCCCGCCGCGTGGAATTCACCCCTCCACTTT. It yields the protein CASSQDPAAWNSPLHF.

The chain couples TRBV5-6 to TRBJ2-5; 13 bases match TRBD2. V lost 6 bases, J lost 0 bases, and 2 bases stayed unmatched. The CDR3 length is 15 residues. Germline V gives CDR1 SGHDT, CDR2 YYEEEE. The CDR3 protein is CASTGTSGDQETQYF. DNA of the CDR3: TGTGCCAGCACCGGGACTAGCGGGGACCAAGAGACCCAGTACTTC.

V gene TRBV5-1 combines with J gene TRBJ1-6, with D unclear. Between the trimmed V and J ends, which lost 1 base and 5 bases, there was a span of 16 bases. Germline V gene data show CDR1 as SGHRS and CDR2 as YFSETQ. CDR3 length: 17 amino acids. The CDR3 sequence is CASSLFSRSGNNSPLHF. CDR3 in DNA: TGCGCCAGCAGCTTGTTTTCCAGGTCCGGGAATAATTCACCCCTCCACTTT.